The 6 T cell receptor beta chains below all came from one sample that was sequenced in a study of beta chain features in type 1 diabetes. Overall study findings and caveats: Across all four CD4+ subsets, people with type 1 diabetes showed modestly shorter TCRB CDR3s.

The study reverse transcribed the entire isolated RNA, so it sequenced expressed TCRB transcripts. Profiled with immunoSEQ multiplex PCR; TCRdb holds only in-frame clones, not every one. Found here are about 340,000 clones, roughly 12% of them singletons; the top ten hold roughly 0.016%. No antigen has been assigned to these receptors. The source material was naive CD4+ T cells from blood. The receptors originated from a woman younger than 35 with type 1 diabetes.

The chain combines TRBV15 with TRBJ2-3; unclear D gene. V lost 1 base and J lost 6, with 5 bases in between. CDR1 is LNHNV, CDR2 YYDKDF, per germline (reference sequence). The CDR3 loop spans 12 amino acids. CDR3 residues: CATSRALDTQYF. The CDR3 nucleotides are TGTGCCACCAGCAGAGCCCTGGATACGCAGTATTTT.

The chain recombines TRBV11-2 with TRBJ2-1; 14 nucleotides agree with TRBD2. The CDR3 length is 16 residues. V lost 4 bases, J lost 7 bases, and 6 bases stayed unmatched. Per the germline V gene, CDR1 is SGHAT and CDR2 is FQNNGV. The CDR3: CASSSQGLAGVNEQFF. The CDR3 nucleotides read TGTGCCAGCAGCTCTCAGGGACTAGCGGGGGTTAATGAGCAGTTCTTC. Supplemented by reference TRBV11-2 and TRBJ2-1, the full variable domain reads EAGVAQSPRYKIIEKRQSVAFWCNPISGHATLYWYQQILGQGPKLLIQFQNNGVVDDSQLPKDRFSAERLKGVDSTLKIQPAKLEDSAVYLCASSSQGLAGVNEQFFGPGTRLTVL.

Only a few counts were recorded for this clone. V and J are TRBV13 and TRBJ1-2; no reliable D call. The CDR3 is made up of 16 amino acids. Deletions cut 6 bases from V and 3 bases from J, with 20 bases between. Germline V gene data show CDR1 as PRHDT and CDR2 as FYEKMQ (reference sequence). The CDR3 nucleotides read TGTGCCAGCAGATCCCTCCGTGGACTCTTGTACTATGGCTACACCTTC. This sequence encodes CASRSLRGLLYYGYTF.

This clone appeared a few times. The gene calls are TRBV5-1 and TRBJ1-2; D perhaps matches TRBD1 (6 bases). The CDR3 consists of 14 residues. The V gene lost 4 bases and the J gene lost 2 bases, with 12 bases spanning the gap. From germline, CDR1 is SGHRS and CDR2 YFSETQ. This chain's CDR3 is CASSANRANYGYTF. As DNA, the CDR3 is TGCGCCAGCAGCGCAAACAGGGCCAACTATGGCTACACCTTC.

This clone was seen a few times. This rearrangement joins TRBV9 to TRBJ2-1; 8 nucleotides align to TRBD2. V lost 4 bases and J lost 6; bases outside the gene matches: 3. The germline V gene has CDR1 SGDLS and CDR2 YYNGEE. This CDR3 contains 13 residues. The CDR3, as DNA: TGTGCCAGCAGCACTACTAGCGGCAATGAGCAGTTCTTC. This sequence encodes CASSTTSGNEQFF.

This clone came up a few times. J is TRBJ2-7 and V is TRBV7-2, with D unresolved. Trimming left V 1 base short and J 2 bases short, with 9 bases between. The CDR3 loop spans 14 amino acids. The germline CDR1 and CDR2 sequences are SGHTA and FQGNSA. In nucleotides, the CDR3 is TGTGCCAGCAGCTTAGATCTAACAGCCTACGAGCAGTACGTC. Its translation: CASSLDLTAYEQYV.